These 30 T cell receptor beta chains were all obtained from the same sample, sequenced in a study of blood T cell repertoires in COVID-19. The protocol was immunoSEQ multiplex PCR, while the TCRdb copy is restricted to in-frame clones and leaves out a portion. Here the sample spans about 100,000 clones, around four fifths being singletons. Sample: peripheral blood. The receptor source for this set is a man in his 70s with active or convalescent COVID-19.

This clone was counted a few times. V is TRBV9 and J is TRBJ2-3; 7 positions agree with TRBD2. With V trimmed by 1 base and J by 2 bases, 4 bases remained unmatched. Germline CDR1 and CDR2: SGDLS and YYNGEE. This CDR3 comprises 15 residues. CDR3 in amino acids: CASSVRLATTDTQYF. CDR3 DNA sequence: TGTGCCAGCAGCGTAAGACTAGCAACCACAGATACGCAGTATTTT.

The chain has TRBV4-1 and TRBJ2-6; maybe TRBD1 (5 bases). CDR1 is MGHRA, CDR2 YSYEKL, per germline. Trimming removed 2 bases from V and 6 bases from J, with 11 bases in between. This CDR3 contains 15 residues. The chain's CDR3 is CASSQPGRKANVLTF. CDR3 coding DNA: TGCGCCAGCAGCCAACCAGGGCGGAAGGCCAACGTCCTGACTTTC.

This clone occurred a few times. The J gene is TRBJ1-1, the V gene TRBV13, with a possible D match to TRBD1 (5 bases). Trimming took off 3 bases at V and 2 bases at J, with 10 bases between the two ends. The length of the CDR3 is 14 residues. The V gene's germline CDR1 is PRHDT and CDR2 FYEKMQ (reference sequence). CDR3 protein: CASSLGGSNTEAFF. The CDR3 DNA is TGTGCCAGCAGCTTGGGGGGGTCCAACACTGAAGCTTTCTTT.

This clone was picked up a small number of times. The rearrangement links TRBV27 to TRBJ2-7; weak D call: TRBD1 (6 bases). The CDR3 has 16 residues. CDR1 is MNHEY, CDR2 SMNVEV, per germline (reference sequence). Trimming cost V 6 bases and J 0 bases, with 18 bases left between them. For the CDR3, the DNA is TGTGCCAGCAGACACACAGGGAATATGGCCTCCTACGAGCAGTACTTC. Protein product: CASRHTGNMASYEQYF.

In nucleotides, the CDR3 is TGTGCCAGCAGTTACCTTCTTCAGCTAGCGGGGGTATACAATGAGCAGTTCTTC. Translating it yields CASSYLLQLAGVYNEQFF. V gene TRBV6-2 or TRBV6-3 combines with J gene TRBJ2-1; TRBD2 agrees at 10 bases. V dropped 2 bases and J dropped 4; count of bases not matched to a gene: 11. Germline V gives CDR1 MNHEY, CDR2 SVGEGT. This CDR3 comprises 18 residues.

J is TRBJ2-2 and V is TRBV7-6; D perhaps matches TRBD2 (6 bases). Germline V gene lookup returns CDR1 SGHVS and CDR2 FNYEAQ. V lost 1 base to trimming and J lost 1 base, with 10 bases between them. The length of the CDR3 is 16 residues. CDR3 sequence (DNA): TGTGCCAGCAGCTTAGGTGTGGAGGGGAACACCGGGGAGCTGTTTTTT. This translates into CASSLGVEGNTGELFF.

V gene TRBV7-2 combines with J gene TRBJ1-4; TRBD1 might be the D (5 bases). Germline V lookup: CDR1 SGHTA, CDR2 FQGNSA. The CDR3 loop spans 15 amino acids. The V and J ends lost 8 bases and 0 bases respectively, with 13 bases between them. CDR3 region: CASARGGATNEKLFF. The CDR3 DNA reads TGTGCCAGCGCTCGGGGGGGTGCAACTAATGAAAAACTGTTTTTT.

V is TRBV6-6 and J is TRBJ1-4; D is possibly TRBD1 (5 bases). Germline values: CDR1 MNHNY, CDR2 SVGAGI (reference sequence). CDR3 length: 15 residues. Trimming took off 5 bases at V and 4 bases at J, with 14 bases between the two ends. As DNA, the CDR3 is TGTGCCAGCAGTGGGGCGGGACGCCTTAATGAAAAACTGTTTTTT. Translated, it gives CASSGAGRLNEKLFF.

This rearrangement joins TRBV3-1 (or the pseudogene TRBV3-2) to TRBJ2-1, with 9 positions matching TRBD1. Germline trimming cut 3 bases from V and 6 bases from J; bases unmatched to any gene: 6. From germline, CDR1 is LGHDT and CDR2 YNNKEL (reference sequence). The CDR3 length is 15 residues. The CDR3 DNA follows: TGTGCCAGCAGCCAGGGACAGGGCCGGTCCAATGAGCAGTTCTTC. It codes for CASSQGQGRSNEQFF.

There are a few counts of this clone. This CDR3 reads CASSFGGRDGRTDTQYF. CDR3 coding DNA: TGTGCCAGCAGCTTTGGCGGGAGGGATGGGCGCACAGATACGCAGTATTTT. This chain joins TRBV7-2 and TRBJ2-3; 9 bases line up with TRBD2. Germline V lookup: CDR1 SGHTA, CDR2 FQGNSA. Losses at the gene ends were 3 bases for V and 1 base for J; bases not matched to a gene: 8. The CDR3 spans 17 residues.

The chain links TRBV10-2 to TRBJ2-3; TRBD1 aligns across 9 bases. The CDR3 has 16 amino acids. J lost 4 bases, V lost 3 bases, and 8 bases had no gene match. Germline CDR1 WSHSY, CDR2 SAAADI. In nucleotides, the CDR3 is TGCGCCAGCAGTGACCCGGGGGACAGGGATGCAGATACGCAGTATTTT. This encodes CASSDPGDRDADTQYF.

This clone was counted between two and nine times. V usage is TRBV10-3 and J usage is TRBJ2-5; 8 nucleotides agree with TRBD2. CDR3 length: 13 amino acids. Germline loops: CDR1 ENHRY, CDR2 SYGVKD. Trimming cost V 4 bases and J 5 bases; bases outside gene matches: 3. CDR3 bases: TGTGCCATCAGTGCGGGGGGGCACGAGACCCAGTACTTC. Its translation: CAISAGGHETQYF.

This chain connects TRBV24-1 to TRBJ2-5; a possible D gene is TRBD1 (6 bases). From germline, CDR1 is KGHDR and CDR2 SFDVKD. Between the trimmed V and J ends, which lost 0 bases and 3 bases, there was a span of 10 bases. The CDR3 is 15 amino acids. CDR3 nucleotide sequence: TGTGCCACCAGTGATTTGCAAGGGGGAAAAGAGACCCAGTACTTC. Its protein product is CATSDLQGGKETQYF.

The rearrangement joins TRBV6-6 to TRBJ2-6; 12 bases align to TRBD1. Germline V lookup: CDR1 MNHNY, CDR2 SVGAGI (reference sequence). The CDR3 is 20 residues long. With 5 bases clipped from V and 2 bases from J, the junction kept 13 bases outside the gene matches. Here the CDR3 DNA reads TGTGCCAGCAGTCGCTACTCCGGGACAGGGGGCAGTACTGGGGCCAACGTCCTGACTTTC. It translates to CASSRYSGTGGSTGANVLTF.

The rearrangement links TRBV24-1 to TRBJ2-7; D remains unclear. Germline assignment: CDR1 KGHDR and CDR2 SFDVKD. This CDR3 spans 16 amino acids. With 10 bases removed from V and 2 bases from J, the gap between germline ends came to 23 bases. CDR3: CATTGQPTVPTYEQYF. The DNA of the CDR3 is TGTGCCACTACGGGTCAGCCCACCGTCCCTACCTACGAGCAGTACTTC.

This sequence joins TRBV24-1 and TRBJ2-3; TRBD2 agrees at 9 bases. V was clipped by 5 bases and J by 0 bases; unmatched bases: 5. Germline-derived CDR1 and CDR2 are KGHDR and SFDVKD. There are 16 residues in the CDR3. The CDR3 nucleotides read TGTGCCACCAGTGTCGTAGCGGGAGCTAGCACAGATACGCAGTATTTT. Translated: CATSVVAGASTDTQYF.

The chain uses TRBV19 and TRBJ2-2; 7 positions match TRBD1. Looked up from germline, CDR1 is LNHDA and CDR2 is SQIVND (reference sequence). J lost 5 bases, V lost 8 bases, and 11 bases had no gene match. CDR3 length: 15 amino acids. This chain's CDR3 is CASFSKGARTGELFF. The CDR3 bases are TGTGCCAGTTTCAGCAAGGGGGCGCGGACCGGGGAGCTGTTTTTT.

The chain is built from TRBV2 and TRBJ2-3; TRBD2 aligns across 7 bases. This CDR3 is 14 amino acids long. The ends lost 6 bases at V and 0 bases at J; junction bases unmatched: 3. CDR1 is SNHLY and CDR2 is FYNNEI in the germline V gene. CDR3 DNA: TGTGCCAGCAGAGAGGGACTAAGCACAGATACGCAGTATTTT. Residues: CASREGLSTDTQYF.

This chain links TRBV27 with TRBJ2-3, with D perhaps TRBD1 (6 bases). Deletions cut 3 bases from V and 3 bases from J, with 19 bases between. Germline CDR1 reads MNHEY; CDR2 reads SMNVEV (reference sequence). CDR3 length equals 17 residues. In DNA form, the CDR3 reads TGTGCCAGCAGTTTGATGACGGCTGGGGGCGGGACAGATACGCAGTATTTT. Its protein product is CASSLMTAGGGTDTQYF.

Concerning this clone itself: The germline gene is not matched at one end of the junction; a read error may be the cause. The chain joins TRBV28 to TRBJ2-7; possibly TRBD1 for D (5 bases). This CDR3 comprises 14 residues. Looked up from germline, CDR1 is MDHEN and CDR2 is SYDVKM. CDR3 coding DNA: TGTGCCAGTAGTTTAGTGGGGCCCGGATACGAGCAGTACTTC. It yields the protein CASSLVGPGYEQYF. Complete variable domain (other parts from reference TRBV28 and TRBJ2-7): DVKVTQSSRYLVKRTGEKVFLECVQDMDHENMFWYRQDPGLGLRLIYFSYDVKMKEKGDIPEGYSVSREKKERFSLILESASTNQTSMYLCASSLVGPGYEQYFGPGTRLTVT.

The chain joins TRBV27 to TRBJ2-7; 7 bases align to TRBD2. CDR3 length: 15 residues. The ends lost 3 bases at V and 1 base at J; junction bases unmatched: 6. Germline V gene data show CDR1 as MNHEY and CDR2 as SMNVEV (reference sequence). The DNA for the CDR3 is TGTGCCAGCAGTTTTGCGGGAGTAGGGTCCTACGAGCAGTACTTC. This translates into CASSFAGVGSYEQYF.

The CDR3 DNA sequence: TGTGCCATCAGTGAGTCGGAGAGGGTAGGACCAATGAACACCGGGGAGCTGTTTTTT. Translation gives CAISESERVGPMNTGELFF. This chain links TRBV10-3 with TRBJ2-2; tentative D call: TRBD2 (5 bases). The CDR3 totals 19 residues. The germline V gene has CDR1 ENHRY and CDR2 SYGVKD. V lost 0 bases to trimming and J lost 1 base, with 18 bases between them.

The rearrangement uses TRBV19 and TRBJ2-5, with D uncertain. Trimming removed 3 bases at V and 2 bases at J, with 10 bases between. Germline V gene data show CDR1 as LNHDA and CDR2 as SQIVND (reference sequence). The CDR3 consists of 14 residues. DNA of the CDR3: TGTGCCAGTAGTATCGCTAGTACGCAAGAGACCCAGTACTTC. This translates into CASSIASTQETQYF.

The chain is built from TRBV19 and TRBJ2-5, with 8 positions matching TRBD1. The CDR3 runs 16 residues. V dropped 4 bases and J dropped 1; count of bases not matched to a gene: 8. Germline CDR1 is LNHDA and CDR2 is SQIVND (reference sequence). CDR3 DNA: TGTGCCAGTAGTACCTACGGACAGGGACCCCAAGAGACCCAGTACTTC. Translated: CASSTYGQGPQETQYF.

CDR3 coding DNA: TGTGCCATCAGTGAGAGCAAGGAGCAGTACTTC. It codes for CAISESKEQYF. The V call is TRBV10-3, the J call TRBJ2-7; D is unclear. CDR3 length equals 11 residues. Germline V lookup: CDR1 ENHRY, CDR2 SYGVKD. V lost 2 bases and J 7 bases, leaving 6 bases between the germline ends.

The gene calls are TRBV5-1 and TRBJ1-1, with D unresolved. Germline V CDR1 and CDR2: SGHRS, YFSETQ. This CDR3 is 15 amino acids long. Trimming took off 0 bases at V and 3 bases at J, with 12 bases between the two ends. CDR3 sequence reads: CASSLDGETYTEAFF. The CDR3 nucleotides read TGCGCCAGCAGCTTGGATGGGGAGACCTACACTGAAGCTTTCTTT.

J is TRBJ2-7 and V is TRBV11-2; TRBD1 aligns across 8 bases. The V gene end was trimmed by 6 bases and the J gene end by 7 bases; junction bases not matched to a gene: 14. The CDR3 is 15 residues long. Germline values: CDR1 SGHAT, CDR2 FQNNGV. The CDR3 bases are TGTGCCAGCAGTGGAGGGACAGGTGCGTCTGGAGAGCAGTACTTC. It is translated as CASSGGTGASGEQYF.

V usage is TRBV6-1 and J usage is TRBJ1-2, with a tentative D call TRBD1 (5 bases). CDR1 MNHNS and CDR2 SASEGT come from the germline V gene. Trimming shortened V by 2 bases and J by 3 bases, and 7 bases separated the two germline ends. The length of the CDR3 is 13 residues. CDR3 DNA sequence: TGTGCCAGCAGTGAATCAGGGCACTATGGCTACACCTTC. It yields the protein CASSESGHYGYTF.

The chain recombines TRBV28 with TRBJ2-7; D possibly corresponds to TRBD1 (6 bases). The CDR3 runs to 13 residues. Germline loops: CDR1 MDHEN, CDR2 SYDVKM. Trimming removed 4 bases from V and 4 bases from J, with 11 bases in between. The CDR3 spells CASSSYRAYEQYF. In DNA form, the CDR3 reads TGTGCCAGCAGTTCGTACAGGGCTTACGAGCAGTACTTC.

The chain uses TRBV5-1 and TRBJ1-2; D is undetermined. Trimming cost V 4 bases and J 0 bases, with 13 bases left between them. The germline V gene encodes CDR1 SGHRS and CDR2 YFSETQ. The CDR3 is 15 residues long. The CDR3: CASSLRQEANYGYTF. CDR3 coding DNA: TGCGCCAGCAGCCTCCGCCAGGAAGCTAACTATGGCTACACCTTC.